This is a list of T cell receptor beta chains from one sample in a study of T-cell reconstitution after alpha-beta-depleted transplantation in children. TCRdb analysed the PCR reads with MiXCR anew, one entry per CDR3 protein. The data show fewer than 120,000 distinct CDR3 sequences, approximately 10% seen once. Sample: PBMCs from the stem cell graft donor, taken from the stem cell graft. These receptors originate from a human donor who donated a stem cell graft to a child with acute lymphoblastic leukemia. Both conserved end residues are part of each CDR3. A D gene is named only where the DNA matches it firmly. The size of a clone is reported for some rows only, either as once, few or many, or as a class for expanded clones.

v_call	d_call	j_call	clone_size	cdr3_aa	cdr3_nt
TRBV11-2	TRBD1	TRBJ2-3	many	CASSFRGRGPFTDTQYF	TGTGCCAGCAGCTTCAGGGGCAGGGGGCCTTTTACAGATACGCAGTATTTT
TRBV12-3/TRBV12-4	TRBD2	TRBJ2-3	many	CASSLGVLAGSTDTQYF	TGTGCCAGCAGTTTAGGGGTACTAGCGGGGAGCACAGATACGCAGTATTTT
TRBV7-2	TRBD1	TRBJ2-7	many	CASSFGPPIDRVEQYF	TGTGCCAGCAGCTTCGGACCGCCTATCGACAGGGTCGAGCAGTACTTC
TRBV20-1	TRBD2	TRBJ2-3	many	CSAPSSGGYSTDTQYF	TGCAGTGCTCCGTCTAGCGGGGGGTATAGCACAGATACGCAGTATTTT
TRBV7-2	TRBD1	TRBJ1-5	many	CASSSSTGSNQPQHF	TGTGCCAGCAGCTCGTCGACAGGGAGCAATCAGCCCCAGCATTTT
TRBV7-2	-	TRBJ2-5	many	CASSLAQRQETQYF	TGTGCCAGCAGCTTAGCCCAGCGTCAAGAGACCCAGTACTTC
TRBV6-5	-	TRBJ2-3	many	CASSYSGVTTDTQYF	TGTGCCAGCAGTTACTCGGGGGTGACGACAGATACGCAGTATTTT
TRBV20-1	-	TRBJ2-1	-	CSARGLQGQEGWDGDEQFF	TGCAGTGCTAGGGGTTTGCAAGGGCAGGAGGGCTGGGATGGGGATGAGCAGTTCTTC
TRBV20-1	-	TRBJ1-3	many	CSAAPREGAGNTIYF	TGCAGTGCTGCCCCGCGGGAGGGGGCTGGAAACACCATATATTTT
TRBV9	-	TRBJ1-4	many	CASSVSQGSLEKLFF	TGTGCCAGCAGCGTATCACAGGGCTCCCTTGAAAAACTGTTTTTT
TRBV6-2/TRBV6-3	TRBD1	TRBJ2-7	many	CASSWDSYSYEQYF	TGTGCCAGCAGTTGGGACAGTTACTCCTACGAGCAGTACTTC
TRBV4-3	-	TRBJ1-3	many	CASSQESENTIYF	TGCGCCAGCAGCCAAGAGTCTGAAAACACCATATATTTT
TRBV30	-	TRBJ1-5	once	CAWNREGQPQHF	TGTGCCTGGAACAGGGAAGGGCAGCCCCAGCATTTT
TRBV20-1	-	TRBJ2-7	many	CSASRRERPYEQYF	TGCAGTGCTAGTCGTCGCGAACGACCCTACGAGCAGTACTTC
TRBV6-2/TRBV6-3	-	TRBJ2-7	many	CACRDGAYEQYF	TGTGCCTGCCGGGACGGAGCCTACGAGCAGTACTTC
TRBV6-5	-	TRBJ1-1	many	CASSYGRRTGKATEAFF	TGTGCCAGCAGTTACGGACGGCGTACAGGGAAGGCCACTGAAGCTTTCTTT
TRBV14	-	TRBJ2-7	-	CASSQAKFGEQYF	TGTGCCAGCAGCCAAGCGAAATTCGGGGAGCAGTACTTC
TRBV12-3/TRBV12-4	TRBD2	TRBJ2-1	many	CASSPGLAGGAF	TGTGCCAGCAGTCCGGGACTAGCGGGCGGGGCCTTC
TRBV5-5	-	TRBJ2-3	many	CASSYTGSPITDTQYF	TGTGCCAGCAGCTATACAGGGAGCCCCATCACAGATACGCAGTATTTT
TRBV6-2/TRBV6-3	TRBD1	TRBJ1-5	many	CASSYRTGNVNQPQHF	TGTGCCAGCAGTTACCGGACAGGGAACGTCAATCAGCCCCAGCATTTT
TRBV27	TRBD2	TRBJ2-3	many	CASSLREGLTDTQYF	TGTGCCAGCAGTTTACGGGAGGGCCTTACAGATACGCAGTATTTT
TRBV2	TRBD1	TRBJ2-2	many	CASKGQANTGELFF	TGTGCCAGCAAGGGACAGGCGAACACCGGGGAGCTGTTTTTT
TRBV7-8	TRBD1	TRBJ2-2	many	CASSQQGSGELFF	TGTGCCAGCAGCCAACAGGGGTCCGGGGAGCTGTTTTTT
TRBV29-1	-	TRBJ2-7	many	CSVEDRASNEQYF	TGCAGCGTTGAAGATCGAGCTAGCAACGAGCAGTACTTC
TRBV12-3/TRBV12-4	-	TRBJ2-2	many	CASNPREPRNTGELFF	TGTGCCAGCAACCCCAGGGAGCCCCGGAACACCGGGGAGCTGTTTTTT
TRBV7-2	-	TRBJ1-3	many	CASSLDPRRNTIYF	TGTGCCAGCAGCTTAGATCCCAGGCGAAACACCATATATTTT
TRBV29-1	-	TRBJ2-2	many	CSVDVRSNTGELFF	TGCAGCGTTGATGTTAGATCGAACACCGGGGAGCTGTTTTTT
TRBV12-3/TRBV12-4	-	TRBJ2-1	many	CASTHPRASSADEQFF	TGTGCCAGCACTCATCCCCGGGCTAGCTCTGCCGATGAGCAGTTCTTC
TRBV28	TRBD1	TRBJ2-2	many	CASSLVGTGVRTGELFF	TGTGCCAGCAGTTTGGTTGGGACAGGGGTAAGAACCGGGGAGCTGTTTTTT
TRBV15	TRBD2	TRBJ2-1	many	CATSRDRLAGIYEQFF	TGTGCCACCAGCAGAGATAGACTAGCGGGAATCTATGAGCAGTTCTTC
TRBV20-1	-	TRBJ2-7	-	CSARDPGGVYEQYF	TGCAGTGCTAGAGATCCCGGCGGGGTCTACGAGCAGTACTTC
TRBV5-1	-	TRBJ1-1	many	CASSLEQMNTEAFF	TGCGCCAGCAGCTTAGAACAGATGAACACTGAAGCTTTCTTT
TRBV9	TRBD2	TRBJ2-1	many	CASSPSSGGAIEQFF	TGTGCCAGCAGCCCGTCTAGCGGGGGGGCGATTGAGCAGTTCTTC
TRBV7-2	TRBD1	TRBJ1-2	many	CASSGPGQGIDGYTF	TGTGCCAGCAGCGGGCCGGGACAGGGGATCGATGGCTACACCTTC
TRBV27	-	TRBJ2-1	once	CASSLRVTANEQFF	TGTGCCAGCAGTTTACGAGTAACCGCCAATGAGCAGTTCTTC
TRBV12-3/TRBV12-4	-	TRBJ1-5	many	CASRSGLNSNQPQHF	TGTGCCAGCAGATCCGGACTGAATAGCAATCAGCCCCAGCATTTT
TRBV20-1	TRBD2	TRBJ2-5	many	CSAQWAGGPKTQYF	TGCAGTGCTCAGTGGGCGGGAGGGCCAAAGACCCAGTACTTC
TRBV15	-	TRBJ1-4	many	CATSRPTAQGPNEKLFF	TGTGCCACCAGCAGACCCACCGCACAGGGACCTAATGAAAAACTGTTTTTT
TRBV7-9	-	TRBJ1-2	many	CASSLLPGYTF	TGTGCCAGCAGCTTACTCCCGGGCTACACCTTC
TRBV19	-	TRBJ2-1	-	CASSPPNLVSSYNEQFF	TGTGCCAGTAGTCCTCCTAACTTGGTTAGCTCCTACAATGAGCAGTTCTTC
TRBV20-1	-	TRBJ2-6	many	CSAPQSGANVLTF	TGCAGTGCTCCTCAGTCTGGGGCCAACGTCCTGACTTTC
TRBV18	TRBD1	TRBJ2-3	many	CASSQRTGPTDTQYF	TGTGCCAGCTCACAGCGGACAGGGCCCACAGATACGCAGTATTTT
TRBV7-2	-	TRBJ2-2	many	CASSPPSGTTTGELFF	TGTGCCAGCAGCCCCCCCTCGGGCACTACCACCGGGGAGCTGTTTTTT
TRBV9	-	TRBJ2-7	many	CASSVDFPSYEQYF	TGTGCCAGCAGCGTAGATTTTCCTTCCTACGAGCAGTACTTC
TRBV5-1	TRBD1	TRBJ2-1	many	CASRTRTGAIYEQFF	TGCGCCAGCAGAACCAGGACAGGGGCGATTTATGAGCAGTTCTTC
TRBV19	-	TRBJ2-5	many	CASSIARRETQYF	TGTGCCAGTAGTATAGCTCGGCGGGAGACCCAGTACTTC
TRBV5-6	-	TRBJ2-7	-	CASRPGVSYEQYF	TGTGCCAGCAGGCCCGGGGTCTCCTACGAGCAGTACTTC
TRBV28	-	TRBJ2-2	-	CASTLTGQSGELFF	TGTGCCAGCACCCTGACAGGACAATCCGGGGAGCTGTTTTTT
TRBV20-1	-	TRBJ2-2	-	CSARDGGISGELFF	TGCAGTGCTAGAGATGGGGGTATCTCCGGGGAGCTGTTTTTT
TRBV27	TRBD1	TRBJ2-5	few	CASRSQQGVGETQYF	TGTGCCAGCAGATCCCAGCAGGGGGTGGGAGAGACCCAGTACTTC
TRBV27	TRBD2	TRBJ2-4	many	CASSFLAGANIQYF	TGTGCCAGCAGTTTCCTAGCGGGGGCAAACATTCAGTACTTC
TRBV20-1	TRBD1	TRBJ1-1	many	CSARPTGTNTEAFF	TGCAGTGCTAGGCCGACAGGGACGAACACTGAAGCTTTCTTT
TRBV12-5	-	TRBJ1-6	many	CASGLPSPNSPLHF	TGTGCTAGTGGTTTGCCATCCCCAAATTCACCCCTCCACTTT
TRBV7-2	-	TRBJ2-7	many	CASSLGQDILYEQYF	TGTGCCAGCAGCTTAGGACAGGACATACTCTACGAGCAGTACTTC
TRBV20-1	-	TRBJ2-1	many	CSAFLTSSYNEQFF	TGCAGTGCTTTCCTAACCAGCTCCTACAATGAGCAGTTCTTC
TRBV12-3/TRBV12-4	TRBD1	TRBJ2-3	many	CASSVDRHTDTQYF	TGTGCCAGCAGTGTGGACAGGCACACAGATACGCAGTATTTT
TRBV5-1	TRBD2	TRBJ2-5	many	CASSLEGLPGETQYF	TGCGCCAGCAGCTTGGAGGGACTACCGGGAGAGACCCAGTACTTC